This T cell receptor (beta chain) was identified in a study of siplizumab effects on memory and regulatory T cells. Comments on this clone: Its antigen is not known.

With 11 bases removed from V and 0 bases from J, the gap between germline ends came to 20 bases. Germline loops: CDR1 ENHRY, CDR2 SYGVKD. The CDR3 consists of 15 residues. Assayed TCR templates numbered roughly 93,000 for each sample. Only in-frame clones appear in the TCRdb table, and some are missing; sequencing was by immunoSEQ multiplex PCR. The sample yields more than 95,000 clones, about 92% seen once. General study points: Alloreactive CD4+ clones that could be mapped were on average around 62% Treg-derived with siplizumab, against approximately 30% in controls. Sequences below about 10^-5 frequency were poorly captured, and few alloreactive clones mapped to unstimulated subsets.

The gene calls are TRBV10-3 and TRBJ2-7; D may match TRBD1 or TRBD2 (5 bases each). The sample comprised CD4+ T cells sorted from blood. This receptor was taken from a human donor in good health. The CDR3 DNA follows: TGTGCCTTAACCCCCGGGACGGTGAGCTCCTACGAGCAGTACTTC. Its protein is CALTPGTVSSYEQYF.